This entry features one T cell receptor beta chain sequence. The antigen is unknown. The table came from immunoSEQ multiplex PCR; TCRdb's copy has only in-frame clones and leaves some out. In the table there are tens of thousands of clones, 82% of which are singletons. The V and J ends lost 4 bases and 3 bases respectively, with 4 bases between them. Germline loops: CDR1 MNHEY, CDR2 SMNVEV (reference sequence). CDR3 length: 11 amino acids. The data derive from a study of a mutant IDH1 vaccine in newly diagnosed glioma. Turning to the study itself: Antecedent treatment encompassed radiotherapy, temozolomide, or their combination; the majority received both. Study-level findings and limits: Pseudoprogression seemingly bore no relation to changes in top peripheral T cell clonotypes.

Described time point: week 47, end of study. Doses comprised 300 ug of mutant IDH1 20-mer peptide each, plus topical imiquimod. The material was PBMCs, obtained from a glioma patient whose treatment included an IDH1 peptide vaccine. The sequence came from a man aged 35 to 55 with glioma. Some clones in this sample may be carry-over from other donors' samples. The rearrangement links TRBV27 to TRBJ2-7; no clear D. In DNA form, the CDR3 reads TGTGCCAGCAGTTCATACTACGAGCAGTACTTC. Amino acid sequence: CASSSYYEQYF.